A single sample is the source of the 8 T cell receptor beta chains below, sequenced in a study of blood T cell repertoires in COVID-19. TCRdb keeps only in-frame clones here, not all; method: immunoSEQ multiplex PCR. The sample includes about 380,000 clones, more than 70% of them seen just once. The sample was PBMCs or T cells enriched from blood (not recorded which). The receptors were sampled from a woman aged 18-30 years who had recovered from COVID-19.

This rearrangement joins TRBV5-4 to TRBJ1-6; 7 bases align to TRBD1. The germline CDR1 and CDR2 sequences are SGHNT and YYREEE (reference sequence). This CDR3 has 16 amino acids. J was trimmed by 5 bases and V by 0 bases; bases with no gene match: 5. The CDR3 sequence: CASSLDGTVNNSPLHF. The CDR3 bases are TGTGCCAGCAGCTTGGACGGGACAGTAAATAATTCACCCCTCCACTTT.

V gene TRBV5-4 combines with J gene TRBJ2-5; 7 bases are shared with TRBD1. The CDR3 contains 13 residues. Per the germline V gene, CDR1 is SGHNT and CDR2 is YYREEE (reference sequence). With 4 bases clipped from V and 1 base from J, the junction kept 1 base outside the gene matches. CDR3 in DNA: TGTGCCAGCAGCCGACAGGGCCAAGAGACCCAGTACTTC. Encoded protein: CASSRQGQETQYF.

This clone was detected once. The gene calls are TRBV6-5 and TRBJ1-3; D is perhaps TRBD1 (5 bases). From germline, CDR1 is MNHEY and CDR2 SVGAGI. Trimming pared 2 bases from V and 3 bases from J, leaving 11 bases between. This CDR3 region has 15 residues. CDR3 amino acids: CASSYVQGSGNTIYF. CDR3 nucleotide sequence: TGTGCCAGCAGTTACGTCCAGGGAAGTGGAAACACCATATATTTT.

The table lists this clone with a few counts. This chain joins TRBV4-2 and TRBJ1-5, with a tentative D call TRBD1 (6 bases). Germline CDR1 LGHNA, CDR2 YNFKEQ. Deletions cut 0 bases from V and 5 bases from J, with 11 bases between. The CDR3 is 15 residues long. CDR3 amino acids: CASSQDRGLDQPQHF. For the CDR3, the DNA is TGTGCCAGCAGCCAAGACAGGGGATTGGATCAGCCCCAGCATTTT.

As for this clone: Distinct nucleotide sequences in the sample also encode this CDR3. The rearrangement links TRBV9 to TRBJ2-7; 8 nucleotides match TRBD1. Per germline, CDR1 SGDLS and CDR2 YYNGEE. This CDR3 is 13 amino acids long. Trimming removed 0 bases from V and 4 bases from J; junction bases left unmatched: 0. CDR3 nucleotides: TGTGCCAGCAGCGTAGACAGGGGGTACGAGCAGTACTTC. Protein sequence: CASSVDRGYEQYF.

This clone has only one observation. The chain recombines TRBV19 with TRBJ1-1, with 8 bases aligning to TRBD1. The germline gives CDR1 LNHDA, CDR2 SQIVND (reference sequence). Trimming cost V 5 bases and J 6 bases; bases outside gene matches: 8. The CDR3 loop spans 14 amino acids. The CDR3: CASSPWTGLAEAFF. The CDR3 region has the DNA TGTGCCAGTAGTCCCTGGACAGGGCTGGCTGAAGCTTTCTTT.

V usage is TRBV5-1 and J usage is TRBJ1-5, with a tentative D call TRBD1 (5 bases). The CDR3 is 14 residues long. Between the trimmed V and J ends, which lost 0 bases and 6 bases, there was a span of 10 bases. Germline assignment: CDR1 SGHRS and CDR2 YFSETQ. Written as DNA, the CDR3 is TGCGCCAGCAGCTTGGGGGGGACTGGTCAGCCCCAGCATTTT. Protein product: CASSLGGTGQPQHF.

The chain has TRBV7-9 and TRBJ1-2; D gene unclear. Germline values: CDR1 SEHNR, CDR2 FQNEAQ (reference sequence). Trimming removed 5 bases from V and 3 bases from J, with 7 bases in between. The CDR3 runs to 12 residues. The CDR3 coding sequence is TGTGCCAGCAGCGGGGAGTACTATGGCTACACCTTC. It codes for CASSGEYYGYTF.